Shown below are 2 T cell receptor beta chains from a single sample sequenced in a study of regulatory T cells in long-lasting Graves disease. Specified time point: persistent/refractory GD, antithyroid drugs over 5 years with positive TRAb. RNA extracted from PBMCs served as the sequencing template. Investigators prepared the TCR beta libraries by applying iRepertoire HTBI primers and Arm-PCR of CDR3 regions. TCRdb re-called the multiplex PCR reads with MiXCR, one entry per CDR3 protein. The sample lists around 400,000 distinct CDR3 sequences, around 24% occurring once. Sample: peripheral blood mononuclear cells (PBMCs), taken when the disease was refractory, from a patient treated with antithyroid drugs. Source of these receptors: a female donor with Graves disease.

In its sample, this clonotype was seen once. CDR3 in DNA: TGTGCCAGCAGCTTGGCCACTAGCGGGAGCTTTTACGAGCAGTACTTC. It encodes CASSLATSGSFYEQYF. The chain carries TRBV7-2 and TRBJ2-7; TRBD2 agrees at 11 bases. V lost 3 bases and J lost 4; bases outside the gene matches: 8. CDR1 SGHTA and CDR2 FQGNSA come from the germline V gene. The CDR3 sequence is 16 residues long.

On this clonotype itself: The conserved closing phenylalanine or tryptophan is absent in this CDR3, likely reflecting a read error. The CDR3 nucleotides read TGCGCCAGCAGCGGCGGTCCGGACAGTGCCACTGAAGCTTTCCTT. Its translation is CASSGGPDSATEAFL. The J gene is TRBJ1-1, the V gene TRBV5-1, with D tentatively TRBD1 (6 bases). This CDR3 is 15 amino acids long. Germline loops: CDR1 SGHRS, CDR2 YFSETQ. Trimming shortened V by 4 bases and J by 4 bases, and 17 bases separated the two germline ends.